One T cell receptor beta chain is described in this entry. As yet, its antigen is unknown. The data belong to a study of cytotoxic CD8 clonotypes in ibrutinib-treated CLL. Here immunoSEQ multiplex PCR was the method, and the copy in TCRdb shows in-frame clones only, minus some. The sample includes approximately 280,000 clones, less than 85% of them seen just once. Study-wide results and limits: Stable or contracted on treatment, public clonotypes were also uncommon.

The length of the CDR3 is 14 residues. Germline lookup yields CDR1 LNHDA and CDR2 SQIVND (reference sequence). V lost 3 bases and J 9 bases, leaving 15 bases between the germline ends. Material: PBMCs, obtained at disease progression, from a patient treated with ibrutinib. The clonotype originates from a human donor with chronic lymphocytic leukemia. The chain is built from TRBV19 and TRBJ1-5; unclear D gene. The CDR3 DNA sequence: TGTGCCAGTAGTATGCCCTGGGCCGGCATGCCCCAGCATTTT. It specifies CASSMPWAGMPQHF.